These 21 T cell receptor beta chains were sequenced from one sample in a study of cytomegalovirus exposure and HLA in healthy donors. The data were produced by immunoSEQ multiplex PCR, yet TCRdb's version contains in-frame clones alone and is incomplete. The sample carries roughly 200,000 clones, 86% recorded once. What was sequenced was PBMCs. These receptors came from a man aged 25 to 40 in good health and CMV-seropositive.

This clone appeared once. The J gene is TRBJ2-7, the V gene TRBV7-2; TRBD2 matches 11 bases. J gave up 6 bases and V 1 base, and 5 bases lay outside the gene matches. The CDR3 loop spans 15 amino acids. CDR1 and CDR2 from the germline V gene are SGHTA and FQGNSA. For the CDR3, the DNA is TGTGCCAGCAGCTTAGGGCTAGCGGGAGGAGGCGAGCAGTACTTC. It specifies CASSLGLAGGGEQYF.

This chain connects TRBV7-2 to TRBJ2-7; the D gene is possibly TRBD1 (5 bases). This CDR3 is 13 amino acids long. Trimming shortened V by 5 bases and J by 3 bases, and 11 bases separated the two germline ends. Germline CDR1 is SGHTA and CDR2 is FQGNSA. This chain's CDR3 is CASSRLRGYEQYF. CDR3 coding DNA: TGTGCCAGCAGCCGCCTTAGGGGCTACGAGCAGTACTTC. Complete variable domain (other parts from reference TRBV7-2 and TRBJ2-7): GAGVSQSPSNKVTEKGKDVELRCDPISGHTALYWYRQSLGQGLEFLIYFQGNSAPDKSGLPSDRFSAERTGGSVSTLTIQRTQQEDSAVYLCASSRLRGYEQYFGPGTRLTVT.

The chain couples TRBV5-6 to TRBJ2-5; perhaps D is TRBD1 or TRBD2 (6 bases each). CDR1 is SGHDT, CDR2 YYEEEE, per germline. The CDR3 runs to 13 residues. V shed 6 bases and J shed 5 bases, with 14 bases lying between them. The CDR3 nucleotides are TGTGCCAGCACCCGGGGGCTTGGGGAGACCCAGTACTTC. This gives the protein CASTRGLGETQYF.

The rearrangement uses TRBV5-4 and TRBJ2-7, with TRBD2 as a possible D gene (5 bases). The CDR3 runs to 12 residues. The germline CDR1 and CDR2 sequences are SGHNT and YYREEE (reference sequence). V lost 5 bases and J lost 5, with 11 bases in between. CDR3 coding DNA: TGTGCCAGCAGGAAACCGGGGAACGAGCAGTACTTC. Amino acids: CASRKPGNEQYF.

V and J are TRBV5-4 and TRBJ2-7, with TRBD2 identical over 9 bases. There are 15 residues in the CDR3. In germline, CDR1 is SGHNT, CDR2 YYREEE (reference sequence). The ends lost 0 bases at V and 4 bases at J; junction bases unmatched: 5. The CDR3 reads CASSLGASGVYEQYF. CDR3 nucleotide sequence: TGTGCCAGCAGCTTGGGAGCTAGCGGGGTTTACGAGCAGTACTTC.

The rearrangement uses TRBV5-5 and TRBJ1-4; D gene uncertain. From germline, CDR1 is SGHKS and CDR2 YYEKEE (reference sequence). Deletions cut 3 bases from V and 0 bases from J, with 9 bases between. CDR3 length equals 15 residues. The CDR3 DNA follows: TGTGCCAGCAGCTCCTCAGCGACAACTAATGAAAAACTGTTTTTT. This codes for CASSSSATTNEKLFF. Supplemented by reference TRBV5-5 and TRBJ1-4, the full variable domain reads DAGVTQSPTHLIKTRGQQVTLRCSPISGHKSVSWYQQVLGQGPQFIFQYYEKEERGRGNFPDRFSARQFPNYSSELNVNALLLGDSALYLCASSSSATTNEKLFFGSGTQLSVL.

This chain connects TRBV6-5 to TRBJ1-5; no clear D. CDR3 length: 14 residues. The germline gives CDR1 MNHEY, CDR2 SVGAGI. With 5 bases removed from V and 2 bases from J, the gap between germline ends came to 10 bases. Here the CDR3 reads CASSESFGNQPQHF. CDR3 DNA: TGTGCCAGCAGTGAGTCGTTCGGCAATCAGCCCCAGCATTTT.

This clone was detected only a few times. The chain recombines TRBV4-1 with TRBJ2-1; tentatively, D is TRBD1 (6 bases). Between the trimmed V and J ends, which lost 0 bases and 4 bases, there was a span of 10 bases. The CDR3 spans 15 residues. CDR1 MGHRA and CDR2 YSYEKL come from the germline V gene. CDR3 sequence (DNA): TGCGCCAGCAGCCAAGAACAGGGCTTGTACAATGAGCAGTTCTTC. Its translation is CASSQEQGLYNEQFF.

Written as DNA, the CDR3 is TGCGCCAGCAGCTCCCCCGCCCGGTTGGGGGTAGCCAAAAACATTCAGTACTTC. It encodes CASSSPARLGVAKNIQYF. This chain joins TRBV4-1 and TRBJ2-4; D might be TRBD1 or TRBD2, each matching 5 bases. V shed 5 bases and J shed 0 bases, with 20 bases lying between them. This CDR3 spans 18 amino acids. In germline, CDR1 is MGHRA, CDR2 YSYEKL.

J is TRBJ2-7 and V is TRBV9, with TRBD1 matching over 7 bases. The CDR3 is 12 amino acids. Per germline, CDR1 SGDLS and CDR2 YYNGEE. The junction had 2 bases not matched to a gene; V was cut back by 4 bases and J by 4 bases. The CDR3 spells CASSQTGYEQYF. The CDR3 DNA sequence: TGTGCCAGCAGCCAGACAGGGTACGAGCAGTACTTC.

The rearrangement links TRBV20-1 to TRBJ2-7; D unclear. Germline assignment: CDR1 DFQATT and CDR2 SNEGSKA (reference sequence). This CDR3 is built from 11 residues. V shed 2 bases and J shed 7 bases, with 9 bases lying between them. The CDR3 DNA follows: TGCAGTGCTAGATGGCAGTTTGAGCAGTACTTC. It codes for CSARWQFEQYF.

The chain couples TRBV4-2 to TRBJ2-7; 9 bases line up with TRBD1. The CDR3 extends over 15 amino acids. Germline CDR1 LGHNA, CDR2 YNFKEQ. The V gene end was trimmed by 2 bases and the J gene end by 2 bases; junction bases not matched to a gene: 4. Here the CDR3 reads CASSQRDRATYEQYF. For the CDR3, the DNA is TGTGCCAGCAGCCAACGGGACAGGGCGACCTACGAGCAGTACTTC.

This chain joins TRBV7-3 and TRBJ2-1, with 13 bases lining up with TRBD2. V was pared by 4 bases and J by 9 bases, with 6 bases of the junction left unmatched. Germline V CDR1 and CDR2: SGHTA, FQGTGA. This CDR3 is 15 amino acids long. This CDR3 reads CASSSGLAGLGEQFF. In DNA, the CDR3 is TGTGCCAGCAGCTCGGGACTAGCGGGATTGGGTGAGCAGTTCTTC.

This sequence joins TRBV7-3 and TRBJ2-3, with D hard to call. This CDR3 is 13 amino acids long. The germline CDR1 and CDR2 sequences are SGHTA and FQGTGA. Trimming shortened V by 5 bases and J by 5 bases, and 11 bases separated the two germline ends. CDR3 residues: CASSPYSQDTQYF. CDR3 coding DNA: TGTGCCAGCAGCCCCTACAGTCAAGATACGCAGTATTTT.

This chain connects TRBV27 to TRBJ1-2; maybe TRBD1 (6 bases). CDR1 is MNHEY and CDR2 is SMNVEV in the germline V gene (reference sequence). Between the trimmed V and J ends, which lost 5 bases and 8 bases, there was a span of 12 bases. CDR3 length: 12 residues. The CDR3 DNA is TGTGCCAGCAGTCCAACCACAGGGGGCTACACCTTC. Translating gives CASSPTTGGYTF.

The table lists this clone with a count of one. The chain recombines TRBV6-5 with TRBJ2-7; 8 positions agree with TRBD1. Germline V CDR1 and CDR2: MNHEY, SVGAGI. This CDR3 comprises 14 residues. The J segment lost 3 bases and the V segment lost 2 bases, leaving 3 bases of the junction unmatched. The CDR3 protein is CASSYGTGLYEQYF. The CDR3 nucleotides read TGTGCCAGCAGTTACGGGACAGGACTCTACGAGCAGTACTTC.

This clone was picked up one time. The chain is built from TRBV6-5 and TRBJ2-5; no definite D call. Germline V gene sequence: CDR1 MNHEY, CDR2 SVGAGI. Between the trimmed V and J ends, which lost 7 bases and 3 bases, there was a span of 18 bases. This CDR3 spans 15 amino acids. The chain's CDR3 is CASTPYPVGKETQYF. CDR3 bases: TGTGCCAGCACGCCATACCCGGTGGGGAAAGAGACCCAGTACTTC.

J is TRBJ1-4 and V is TRBV5-1, with D possibly being TRBD1 (5 bases). Trimming removed 6 bases from V and 8 bases from J, with 23 bases in between. CDR3 length equals 16 residues. Germline V lookup: CDR1 SGHRS, CDR2 YFSETQ. CDR3 amino acids: CASKEFTVGGVEKLFF. The DNA of the CDR3 is TGCGCCAGCAAAGAGTTTACGGTTGGGGGTGTGGAAAAACTGTTTTTT.

The chain employs TRBV5-4 and TRBJ2-1; D is uncertain. The CDR3 is 14 residues long. V was clipped by 3 bases and J by 5 bases, with 12 bases between them. CDR1 and CDR2 from the germline V gene are SGHNT and YYREEE (reference sequence). In nucleotides, the CDR3 is TGTGCCAGCAGCTCTTGGGGTAATGACAATGAGCAGTTCTTC. Protein product: CASSSWGNDNEQFF.

The chain is built from TRBV2 and TRBJ2-2; no reliable D call. The CDR3 totals 15 residues. The V end lost 4 bases, the J end lost 2 bases, and 11 bases lay between the germline ends. Germline CDR1 and CDR2: SNHLY and FYNNEI. CDR3 sequence reads: CASSAWEVNTGELFF. The CDR3, as DNA: TGTGCCAGCAGTGCTTGGGAAGTAAACACCGGGGAGCTGTTTTTT.

The chain has TRBV7-9 and TRBJ1-2, with D unresolved. This CDR3 spans 15 amino acids. Deletions cut 6 bases from V and 0 bases from J, with 14 bases between. Per the germline V gene, CDR1 is SEHNR and CDR2 is FQNEAQ (reference sequence). CDR3 residues: CASSFERQPNYGYTF. Here the CDR3 DNA reads TGTGCCAGCAGTTTCGAGAGGCAACCTAACTATGGCTACACCTTC.